The 15 T cell receptor beta chains given below trace back to one sample, sequenced in a study of cytomegalovirus exposure and HLA in healthy donors. The PCR ran on 60 Vbeta and 13 Jbeta primers. Sequenced by immunoSEQ multiplex PCR; TCRdb stores in-frame clones only, minus some. This table has about 69,000 clones, 74% appearing once. The sequenced sample was PBMCs. The receptors here all came from a woman aged 55-70 years in good health and CMV-seropositive.

The V and J genes are TRBV7-9 and TRBJ1-1, with D perhaps matching TRBD1 (6 bases). Trimming stripped 4 bases from V and 6 bases from J, with 12 bases between. There are 13 residues in the CDR3. CDR1 and CDR2 from the germline V gene are SEHNR and FQNEAQ (reference sequence). CDR3 bases: TGTGCCAGCAGCTCCTCGGGGGGGCCTGAAGCTTTCTTT. Its translation: CASSSSGGPEAFF.

J is TRBJ2-5 and V is TRBV5-4; 14 bases line up with TRBD2. The end of the DNA aligns better with TRBJ2-7, so the J call may be wrong. The CDR3 contains 15 residues. Germline CDR1 reads SGHNT; CDR2 reads YYREEE (reference sequence). The CDR3 protein is CASSIGTSGSYEQYF. DNA for the CDR3: TGTGCCAGCAGCATCGGGACTAGCGGGAGTTACGAGCAGTACTTC.

This clone was recorded once. This sequence joins TRBV15 and TRBJ1-5, with TRBD1 matching over 10 bases. This CDR3 is built from 16 residues. Per the germline V gene, CDR1 is LNHNV and CDR2 is YYDKDF (reference sequence). V lost 5 bases and J lost 7; bases outside the gene matches: 11. CDR3 loop: CATSRDRGMVGQPQHF. CDR3 nucleotides: TGTGCCACCAGCCGGGACAGGGGCATGGTAGGGCAGCCCCAGCATTTT.

This chain joins TRBV5-1 and TRBJ1-2; 8 nucleotides line up with TRBD1. CDR3 length: 14 amino acids. Germline V gene data show CDR1 as SGHRS and CDR2 as YFSETQ. The V and J ends lost 0 bases and 8 bases, in that order; junction bases with no gene match: 6. CDR3 region: CASSLEGQERGYTF. DNA of the CDR3: TGCGCCAGCAGCTTGGAGGGACAGGAGAGAGGCTACACCTTC.

The J gene is TRBJ2-1, the V gene TRBV7-2; 9 nucleotides agree with TRBD1. There are 15 residues in the CDR3. Germline CDR1 SGHTA, CDR2 FQGNSA. V shed 6 bases, J shed 3 bases, and the junction held 6 bases outside the gene matches. CDR3 bases: TGTGCCAGCAGTAAGGACAGGGGCAGCTACAATGAGCAGTTCTTC. Translating gives CASSKDRGSYNEQFF.

This chain uses TRBV5-4 with TRBJ1-2; unclear D gene. The CDR3 sequence is 14 residues long. Germline assignment: CDR1 SGHNT and CDR2 YYREEE (reference sequence). V lost 4 bases to trimming and J lost 4 bases, with 14 bases between them. The CDR3 region has the DNA TGTGCCAGCAGCCTGGGAGCAGGAACCTATGGCTACACCTTC. Translation gives CASSLGAGTYGYTF.

The rearrangement uses TRBV2 and TRBJ2-5; 9 nucleotides align to TRBD2. V trimming: 6 bases; J trimming: 7 bases; junction bases outside the gene matches: 21. The CDR3 runs to 18 residues. CDR1 and CDR2 from the germline V gene are SNHLY and FYNNEI. CDR3 nucleotide sequence: TGTGCCAGCAGCGCCGACCGACCAGCGGGGGGCGCCCAGGGGACCCAGTACTTC. It is translated as CASSADRPAGGAQGTQYF.

The J gene is TRBJ2-3, the V gene TRBV5-4; 11 bases are a match to TRBD1. Germline assignment: CDR1 SGHNT and CDR2 YYREEE (reference sequence). The V and J ends lost 7 bases and 5 bases, in that order; junction bases with no gene match: 9. This CDR3 has 15 residues. In DNA, the CDR3 is TGTGCCAGCCGTCGGACAGGGGGCAATCTAGATACGCAGTATTTT. Encoded protein: CASRRTGGNLDTQYF.

This sequence joins TRBV7-3 and TRBJ1-2; 7 nucleotides agree with TRBD1. Germline V gene sequence: CDR1 SGHTA, CDR2 FQGTGA. With V trimmed by 5 bases and J by 4 bases, 13 bases remained unmatched. This CDR3 is built from 16 residues. The CDR3 spells CASSPTGTAKGYGYTF. The CDR3 nucleotides read TGTGCCAGCAGCCCGACGGGGACAGCCAAGGGCTATGGCTACACCTTC.

This clone was seen a handful of times. The sample has other DNA sequences that encode this CDR3 too. The chain recombines TRBV29-1 with TRBJ1-5; no clear D gene. This CDR3 region has 13 residues. V was shortened by 5 bases and J by 4 bases, with 12 bases between the two germline ends. Germline V CDR1 and CDR2: SQVTM, ANQGSEA. Here the CDR3 DNA reads TGCAGCGTTCATGGCGGCTGGAATCAGCCCCAGCATTTT. Residues: CSVHGGWNQPQHF.

The chain uses TRBV11-1 and TRBJ1-3; D gene unclear. V was shortened by 0 bases and J by 0 bases, with 12 bases between the two germline ends. The germline V gene encodes CDR1 SGHAT and CDR2 FQDESV (reference sequence). This CDR3 spans 17 amino acids. Here the CDR3 reads CASSLASEAPSGNTIYF. The CDR3 bases are TGTGCCAGCAGCTTAGCGTCGGAGGCCCCCTCTGGAAACACCATATATTTT. The full variable domain, in which reference TRBV11-1 and TRBJ1-3 provide the parts outside the CDR3, is EAEVAQSPRYKITEKSQAVAFWCDPISGHATLYWYRQILGQGPELLVQFQDESVVDDSQLPKDRFSAERLKGVDSTLKIQPAELGDSAMYLCASSLASEAPSGNTIYFGEGSWLTVV.

This chain links TRBV6-1 with TRBJ1-2; maybe TRBD1 (5 bases). With 1 base removed from V and 6 bases from J, the gap between germline ends came to 18 bases. The CDR3 is 16 amino acids. From germline, CDR1 is MNHNS and CDR2 SASEGT. CDR3 in DNA: TGTGCCAGCAGTGAAGGCCCGACAGTCATGGGGAATGGCTACACCTTC. It is translated as CASSEGPTVMGNGYTF.

This chain links TRBV15 with TRBJ2-7; weak D call: TRBD1 (5 bases). Germline values: CDR1 LNHNV, CDR2 YYDKDF (reference sequence). Trimming shortened V by 1 base and J by 4 bases, and 5 bases separated the two germline ends. This CDR3 has 12 amino acids. The CDR3 DNA reads TGTGCCACCAGCAGAGCAGGGTACGAGCAGTACTTC. Amino acids: CATSRAGYEQYF.

The chain recombines TRBV11-2 with TRBJ1-4, with 7 bases aligning to TRBD1. In germline, CDR1 is SGHAT, CDR2 FQNNGV. The CDR3 runs to 17 residues. The V and J ends lost 3 bases and 0 bases, in that order; junction bases with no gene match: 7. The CDR3 DNA is TGTGCCAGCAGCTTGACTAGACAGGGTGCAACTAATGAAAAACTGTTTTTT. Translating gives CASSLTRQGATNEKLFF.

The chain recombines TRBV25-1 with TRBJ2-1; 8 positions match TRBD2. Germline V gives CDR1 MGHDK, CDR2 SYGVNS. V dropped 6 bases and J dropped 10; count of bases not matched to a gene: 5. The CDR3 is 12 amino acids. CDR3 nucleotides: TGTGCCAGCAGCGGGAGGGCCAGGGAGCAGTTCTTC. Translated, it gives CASSGRAREQFF. Full variable domain (remainder filled in from reference TRBV25-1 and TRBJ2-1): EADIYQTPRYLVIGTGKKITLECSQTMGHDKMYWYQQDPGMELHLIHYSYGVNSTEKGDLSSESTVSRIRTEHFPLTLESARPSHTSQYLCASSGRAREQFFGPGTRLTVL.